This section outlines one T cell receptor (beta chain) sequence together with its context. Its antigen is as yet unknown. This sample is drawn from a study of T-cell memory formation after mild COVID-19. As for the study in general: Most TCR clusters belonged to a single donor.

Researchers used 5'RACE with constant-segment primers to make TCR alpha and TCR beta cDNA libraries that carry sample barcodes and UMIs. TCRdb used MiXCR to reprocess the 5' RACE reads, holding one entry per CDR3 protein. Of approximately 210,000 distinct CDR3 sequences listed, about 16% are singletons. The CDR3 runs 14 residues. Germline V gives CDR1 DFQATT, CDR2 SNEGSKA (reference sequence). Trimming cost V 2 bases and J 5 bases, with 15 bases left between them. Points from the study as a whole: Certain responding clones were present in pre-infection memory, suggesting participation of cross-reactive memory. CD4+ contracting clones lay mainly in CM and EM, CD8+ ones in EMRA.

The chain has TRBV20-1 and TRBJ1-1; perhaps TRBD1 as D (5 bases). This sequence originates from an adult woman who had mild COVID-19 (a few samples of this study predate the infection). Cell type and time point are not known. The material sequenced was PBMCs or a T cell subset sorted from them (not recorded which). This CDR3 reads CSARRGRGRTEAFF. In DNA form, the CDR3 reads TGCAGTGCTAGAAGAGGGAGGGGCCGGACTGAAGCTTTCTTT.